This T cell receptor (beta chain) was sequenced during a study of cytomegalovirus exposure and HLA in healthy donors. The study's findings and limits: A later analysis linked a missense DCLRE1C variant to TCR beta V- and J-gene trimming. Reports credit the classifier with highly specific, highly sensitive diagnosis of cytomegalovirus status.

This clone was picked up one time. The antigen remains undetermined. PCR employed 60 Vbeta and 13 Jbeta primers. Sequenced by immunoSEQ multiplex PCR; TCRdb stores in-frame clones only, minus some. The data show approximately 140,000 clones, with around four fifths seen just once and 5.5% to 7% held by the top ten. The CDR3 has 13 residues. CDR1 is ENHRY and CDR2 is SYGVKD in the germline V gene. The ends lost 6 bases at V and 5 bases at J; junction bases unmatched: 3. This receptor was obtained from a woman aged 40 to 50 in good health and CMV-seropositive. Material for sequencing was PBMCs. The chain employs TRBV10-3 and TRBJ2-1; 8 bases align to TRBD1. CDR3 loop: CAISGTGDNEQFF. Written as DNA, the CDR3 is TGTGCCATCAGCGGGACAGGAGACAATGAGCAGTTCTTC.